These T cell receptor beta chains were read from a single sample in a study of identical twins. Each CDR3 protein is one row after TCRdb ran MiXCR on the 5' RACE reads. The table includes a few hundred thousand distinct CDR3 sequences, approximately 8.7% detected once. Sequences were obtained from naive T cells sorted from blood. These receptors were collected from a woman aged 50 to 60 in good health. CDR3s include the opening cysteine and the closing phenylalanine or tryptophan. Each record gives: J gene, V gene, CDR3 protein.

TRBJ2-7,TRBV12-3/TRBV12-4,CASKKGQSYEQYF
TRBJ2-5,TRBV10-3,CAISESISEETQYF
TRBJ2-1,TRBV11-3,CASSLDQGLERQQFF
TRBJ2-7,TRBV12-3/TRBV12-4,CASSLVGGLGEQYF
TRBJ1-4,TRBV12-3/TRBV12-4,CASSLTTVEKLFF
TRBJ2-1,TRBV4-1,CASSHLADSYNEQFF
TRBJ2-1,TRBV18,CASSPGTLHGVF
TRBJ2-5,TRBV5-1,CASRQGLAGQETQYF
TRBJ1-2,TRBV2,CASRGDGGYTF
TRBJ1-4,TRBV27,CASSLSGKGEKLFF
TRBJ2-1,TRBV5-6,CASSLGQGAYNEQFF
TRBJ1-1,TRBV12-3/TRBV12-4,CASSTGSLTEAFF
TRBJ2-7,TRBV29-1,CSVGGESYEQYF
TRBJ2-1,TRBV24-1,CATSRQGGTYNEQFF
TRBJ2-3,TRBV29-1,CSGIVGTDTQYF
TRBJ2-1,TRBV5-1,CASSPAGSGSLPFF
TRBJ1-1,TRBV6-6,CASSSNRGTMNTEAFF
TRBJ2-2,TRBV27,CASSLSVQRANTGELFF
TRBJ2-1,TRBV2,CASAGGSNNEQFF
TRBJ1-1,TRBV19,CASSIDSTGAEAFF
TRBJ1-2,TRBV3-1,CASRLLANLNYGYTF
TRBJ1-6,TRBV2,CASSEGDSYNSPLHF
TRBJ1-2,TRBV12-3/TRBV12-4,CASTHRGVFDYGYTF
TRBJ2-2,TRBV7-2,CASSRYSGANTGELFF
TRBJ1-1,TRBV29-1,CSVLRATEAFF
TRBJ2-3,TRBV27,CASSLTGGMADTQYF
TRBJ2-1,TRBV4-1,CASSQDPTSLGLAGEQFF
TRBJ2-7,TRBV29-1,CSVEDAGTGQYF
TRBJ1-1,TRBV18,CASSPRPATVMNTEAFF
TRBJ2-1,TRBV9,CASSVAVQAWGNEQFF
TRBJ2-2,TRBV3-1,CASSQSGISGELFF
TRBJ1-5,TRBV6-5,CASRQGQSNQPQHF
TRBJ2-1,TRBV20-1,CSADAPSGNEQFF
TRBJ2-3,TRBV15,CATSRGQGGPDTQYF
TRBJ2-3,TRBV12-3/TRBV12-4,CASSASNTQYF
TRBJ2-2,TRBV4-2,CASSQEWTSTGELFF
TRBJ2-4,TRBV27,CASSLVVGARYIQYF
TRBJ2-3,TRBV2,CASKVRLMDTQYF
TRBJ1-4,TRBV3-1,CASSQGAEKLFF
TRBJ2-1,TRBV20-1,CSARGLGTSGPLGEQFF
TRBJ2-5,TRBV2,CASLIEGKETQYF
TRBJ2-4,TRBV29-1,CSVLTVNIQYF
TRBJ2-1,TRBV5-1,CASSLPGTSGRDGGSYNEQFF
TRBJ2-2,TRBV12-3/TRBV12-4,CASSNLGELFF
TRBJ2-2,TRBV4-1,CASMGLPNTGELFF
TRBJ2-4,TRBV10-3,CAISGAKNIQYF
TRBJ2-2,TRBV9,CASSESSGELFF
TRBJ2-7,TRBV14,CASSQQRLGIYEQYF
TRBJ2-3,TRBV29-1,CSARGGTSGSTDTQYF
TRBJ2-3,TRBV5-1,CASSMVRHGTDTQYF